One and the same sample provided the 21 T cell receptor beta chains below, sequenced in a study of blood T cells in healthy people across ages. It was with a sample-barcoded 5' primer and a J-beta primer mix that a second PCR of roughly 7 to 12 cycles was run. One entry per CDR3 protein results from TCRdb running MiXCR on the 5' RACE reads. Found here are 1,800,000 or so distinct CDR3 sequences, roughly 43% of them singletons; the top ten hold under 30%. The specimen sequenced was blood. These receptors came from a human donor in good health.

CDR3 sequence: CASSQAGGRTSGSLEQYF. The CDR3 nucleotides are TGTGCCAGCAGCCAAGCTGGCGGTCGGACTAGCGGGAGTCTGGAGCAGTACTTC. The rearrangement uses TRBV4-2 and TRBJ2-7; 13 nucleotides match TRBD2. Germline lookup yields CDR1 LGHNA and CDR2 YNFKEQ. This CDR3 has 18 amino acids. J lost 7 bases, V lost 1 base, and 13 bases had no gene match.

This clonotype has more than one count but fewer than ten. This chain uses TRBV7-2 with TRBJ2-5, with 10 bases matching TRBD2. The V gene end was trimmed by 0 bases and the J gene end by 2 bases; junction bases not matched to a gene: 6. Germline V gene lookup returns CDR1 SGHTA and CDR2 FQGNSA. This CDR3 comprises 17 residues. The CDR3 DNA reads as TGTGCCAGCAGCTTAGCGCCTAGCGGGGGCATACAAGAGACCCAGTACTTC. Protein sequence: CASSLAPSGGIQETQYF.

This clonotype occurred once. The V call is TRBV28, the J call TRBJ1-1; the match to TRBD1 covers 8 bases. CDR3 size: 19 residues. V was clipped by 3 bases and J by 8 bases; unmatched bases: 23. Per the germline V gene, CDR1 is MDHEN and CDR2 is SYDVKM. CDR3 nucleotides: TGTGCCAGCAGTTTCGGTTTCTGGGACAGGACAGCCAAGGGCACAGAAGCTTTCTTT. This encodes CASSFGFWDRTAKGTEAFF.

V gene TRBV20-1 combines with J gene TRBJ1-5; D unresolved. The CDR3 is made up of 15 amino acids. Germline CDR1 DFQATT, CDR2 SNEGSKA (reference sequence). Deletions cut 2 bases from V and 0 bases from J, with 11 bases between. CDR3 sequence reads: CSARQEGYSNQPQHF. The CDR3 region has the DNA TGCAGTGCTAGACAGGAGGGTTATAGCAATCAGCCCCAGCATTTT.

This clonotype was found a few times. CDR3 sequence reads: CAISTSGDGYTF. As DNA, the CDR3 is TGTGCCATCAGCACGAGTGGGGATGGCTACACCTTC. The chain is built from TRBV10-3 and TRBJ1-2; no reliable D call. CDR1 and CDR2 (germline): ENHRY, SYGVKD. The CDR3 totals 12 residues. V lost 6 bases and J lost 6, with 11 bases in between.

This clonotype was detected only a few times. The chain carries TRBV7-9 and TRBJ2-4; possible D gene TRBD2, 6 bases. The CDR3 extends over 13 amino acids. Trimming pared 5 bases from V and 13 bases from J, leaving 18 bases between. Germline V gives CDR1 SEHNR, CDR2 FQNEAQ (reference sequence). Here the CDR3 reads CASSAGLRREQYF. The CDR3 DNA reads as TGTGCCAGCAGCGCGGGACTCCGGAGGGAGCAGTACTTC.

The chain combines TRBV20-1 with TRBJ2-3, with TRBD2 matching over 7 bases. The CDR3 is 14 residues long. Trimming removed 6 bases from V and 0 bases from J; junction bases left unmatched: 6. Looked up from germline, CDR1 is DFQATT and CDR2 is SNEGSKA (reference sequence). In DNA form, the CDR3 reads TGCAGTGCCAGACCGGGACTAAGCACAGATACGCAGTATTTT. Translated, it gives CSARPGLSTDTQYF.

This chain links TRBV6-2 or TRBV6-3 with TRBJ1-5; TRBD1 is a possible D gene (5 bases). V was cut by 5 bases and J by 2 bases, with 25 bases left in between. CDR3 size: 19 residues. CDR1 and CDR2 (germline): MNHEY, SVGEGT. CDR3: CASSHEKGRESNRNQPQHF. CDR3 DNA: TGTGCCAGCAGTCACGAAAAGGGGAGGGAATCGAATCGCAATCAGCCCCAGCATTTT.

The J gene is TRBJ1-2, the V gene TRBV9; possible D gene TRBD1, 6 bases. This CDR3 has 17 residues. Germline V gene data show CDR1 as SGDLS and CDR2 as YYNGEE. V dropped 0 bases and J dropped 8 bases, with 23 bases sitting between them. The DNA for the CDR3 is TGTGCCAGCAGCGTAGCAACGGGACACAGTAGGAAGGACGGCTACACCTTC. This translates into CASSVATGHSRKDGYTF.

This clonotype was seen only a few times. This chain connects TRBV20-1 to TRBJ1-2; 9 bases match TRBD1. Per germline, CDR1 DFQATT and CDR2 SNEGSKA (reference sequence). This CDR3 contains 13 residues. The V and J ends lost 2 bases and 8 bases, in that order; junction bases with no gene match: 6. DNA of the CDR3: TGCAGTGCTAGACCGAGGACAGGGGAGGGCTACACCTTC. Translation gives CSARPRTGEGYTF.

This chain links TRBV7-9 with TRBJ1-1; a weak D match, TRBD1 (5 bases). The CDR3 runs to 13 residues. Germline V gives CDR1 SEHNR, CDR2 FQNEAQ (reference sequence). The ends were cut back, 7 bases at V and 1 base at J, with 10 bases in the middle. The CDR3 loop reads CASTLGQNTEAFF. CDR3 in DNA: TGTGCCAGCACTCTGGGGCAGAACACTGAAGCTTTCTTT.

Concerning this clonotype itself: At one boundary the junction diverges from the germline segment, which might be a read error. The V and J genes are TRBV7-3 and TRBJ2-3, with TRBD1 matching over 7 bases. This CDR3 region has 15 residues. Germline CDR1 reads SGHTA; CDR2 reads FQGTGA. The DNA of the CDR3 is TGTGCCGGCAGCTACACAGGGGCGAGCACAGATACGCAGTATTTT. This translates into CAGSYTGASTDTQYF.

This clonotype occurred a few times. This chain joins TRBV20-1 and TRBJ2-5; 7 nucleotides align to TRBD1. CDR1 and CDR2 (germline): DFQATT, SNEGSKA (reference sequence). Trimming took 6 bases from V and 3 from J; bases not matched to a gene: 10. This CDR3 region has 14 residues. The CDR3 DNA reads as TGCAGTGCCCTACCGGACAGGACGAAAGAGACCCAGTACTTC. Translating gives CSALPDRTKETQYF.

The rearrangement uses TRBV10-3 and TRBJ1-4; D is possibly TRBD1 (5 bases). The germline V and J ends were trimmed by 4 bases and 8 bases, with 14 bases remaining between them. Germline lookup yields CDR1 ENHRY and CDR2 SYGVKD. The CDR3 has 14 residues. The CDR3 loop reads CAISGHGAGEKLFF. The CDR3 DNA follows: TGTGCCATCAGTGGTCACGGGGCAGGGGAAAAACTGTTTTTT.

This clonotype has only a few counts. V usage is TRBV5-5 and J usage is TRBJ2-5; TRBD2 aligns across 9 bases. Germline V lookup: CDR1 SGHKS, CDR2 YYEKEE (reference sequence). The CDR3 is 18 residues long. The trim removed 0 bases at V and 2 bases at J, leaving 11 bases unmatched. The CDR3 sequence is CASSLAPMGAGGQETQYF. Written as DNA, the CDR3 is TGTGCCAGCAGCTTGGCCCCCATGGGAGCGGGGGGTCAAGAGACCCAGTACTTC.

This rearrangement joins TRBV6-1 to TRBJ2-6; D might be TRBD2 (6 bases). Trimming removed 1 base from V and 0 bases from J, with 7 bases in between. CDR3 length: 16 amino acids. Germline V gene data show CDR1 as MNHNS and CDR2 as SASEGT. In DNA, the CDR3 is TGTGCCAGCAGTGAAGACGGGGGCTCTGGGGCCAACGTCCTGACTTTC. Its protein is CASSEDGGSGANVLTF.

The J gene is TRBJ2-5, the V gene TRBV7-2; tentatively, D is TRBD1 (6 bases). The germline CDR1 and CDR2 sequences are SGHTA and FQGNSA. CDR3 length equals 16 residues. Trimming shortened V by 5 bases and J by 4 bases, and 20 bases separated the two germline ends. The CDR3, as DNA: TGTGCCAGCAGCCACCGGCCCGGACAGACCCGAGAGACCCAGTACTTC. Amino acids: CASSHRPGQTRETQYF. Drawing the rest from reference TRBV7-2 and TRBJ2-5, the complete variable domain is GAGVSQSPSNKVTEKGKDVELRCDPISGHTALYWYRQSLGQGLEFLIYFQGNSAPDKSGLPSDRFSAERTGGSVSTLTIQRTQQEDSAVYLCASSHRPGQTRETQYFGPGTRLLVL.

The gene calls are TRBV27 and TRBJ1-1; 11 bases are shared with TRBD1. Germline trimming cut 8 bases from V and 7 bases from J; bases unmatched to any gene: 6. The CDR3 has 13 residues. Germline values: CDR1 MNHEY, CDR2 SMNVEV (reference sequence). For the CDR3, the DNA is TGTGCCAGCGGGTGGACAGGGGGCTTTGAAGCTTTCTTT. Translated, it gives CASGWTGGFEAFF.

The chain couples TRBV10-3 to TRBJ2-1, with 9 positions matching TRBD1. The junction had 12 bases not matched to a gene; V was cut back by 6 bases and J by 9 bases. The germline V gene has CDR1 ENHRY and CDR2 SYGVKD. The CDR3 has 15 residues. Written as DNA, the CDR3 is TGTGCCATCAGCCCTGGGGACAGGGCCAGTGGTGAGCAGTTCTTC. Amino acid sequence: CAISPGDRASGEQFF.

The J gene is TRBJ1-5, the V gene TRBV6-1; D is undetermined. The CDR3 has 17 residues. Germline V CDR1 and CDR2: MNHNS, SASEGT. The V and J ends lost 8 bases and 0 bases respectively, with 20 bases between them. The CDR3 region has the DNA TGTGCCAGCGGCTCGGGTCTGACCTCTTATAGCAATCAGCCCCAGCATTTT. Encoded protein: CASGSGLTSYSNQPQHF.

The gene calls are TRBV4-1 and TRBJ2-7, with no clear D. The length of the CDR3 is 13 residues. The germline V gene encodes CDR1 MGHRA and CDR2 YSYEKL. Trimming took 0 bases from V and 2 from J, leaving 5 bases between them. The CDR3 protein is CASSQDDAYEQYF. The DNA for the CDR3 is TGCGCCAGCAGCCAAGACGATGCCTACGAGCAGTACTTC.